The 2 T cell receptor beta chains given below trace back to one sample, sequenced in a study of blood T cell repertoires in COVID-19. Some clones are missing from TCRdb's copy, which holds only in-frame ones; the method was immunoSEQ multiplex PCR. The sample lists fewer than 250,000 clones, roughly 86% occurring once. Specimen: PBMCs or T cells enriched from blood (not recorded which). These receptors came from a woman aged 40 to 50 in a cohort exposed to, infected with or recovered from COVID-19 (not recorded which).

The chain couples TRBV2 to TRBJ1-2; D is unresolved. The CDR3 length is 13 residues. The germline V gene encodes CDR1 SNHLY and CDR2 FYNNEI. V dropped 3 bases and J dropped 0 bases, with 5 bases sitting between them. The CDR3, as DNA: TGTGCCAGCAGTGAGCAGGCTAACTATGGCTACACCTTC. It codes for CASSEQANYGYTF.

The chain has TRBV11-3 and TRBJ2-1; perhaps TRBD2 as D (6 bases). Germline V gene data show CDR1 as SGHNT and CDR2 as YENEEA. Trimming took 1 base from V and 2 from J, leaving 9 bases between them. The CDR3 is made up of 15 amino acids. The CDR3 DNA sequence: TGTGCCAGCAGCTTAGGGGCTAGCGCCTACAATGAGCAGTTCTTC. Residues: CASSLGASAYNEQFF.